The entry that follows covers one T cell receptor (beta chain) sequence. The protocol attached unique molecular identifiers to individual cDNA molecules. TCRdb re-analysed the 5' RACE reads in MiXCR, keeping a single row per CDR3 protein. The table shows about 64,000 distinct CDR3 sequences, with roughly 13% occurring only once. Germline CDR1 SEHNR, CDR2 FQNEAQ (reference sequence). Trimming stripped 2 bases from V and 3 bases from J, with 10 bases between. CDR3 length: 14 amino acids. This specimen comes from a study of early T cells in non-severe SARS-CoV-2 infection. Study details: The sequenced material was bulk RNA from unsorted whole blood, and its chains were unpaired.

This receptor was obtained from an adult who was a healthcare worker with PCR-confirmed SARS-CoV-2 infection or an uninfected control (not recorded which). This chain joins TRBV7-9 and TRBJ1-1; D uncertain. The sequencing input was whole blood. CDR3 nucleotides: TGTGCCAGCAGCTTACTTTCCTCAGACACTGAAGCTTTCTTT. It codes for CASSLLSSDTEAFF.